Listed below are T cell receptor beta chains from one sample, sequenced in a study of Graves' ophthalmopathy and Graves' hyperthyroidism. One entry per CDR3 protein results from TCRdb running MiXCR on the multiplex PCR reads. Of a few hundred thousand distinct CDR3 sequences in the sample, roughly 15% were seen once. Sequences were obtained from peripheral blood. The receptors derive from an adult man with Graves' ophthalmopathy. Each CDR3 is given with its conserved first and last residue. A D gene is named only where the DNA matches it firmly. Clone size is given for some rows only: seen once, a few or many times, or a class if the clone is expanded.

NA many TRBJ1-6 TRBV6-5 TGTGCCAGCAGTTACTCGGTTTGGGTCCTACCGGAATCACCCCTCCACTTT CASSYSVWVLPESPLHF
NA many TRBJ2-5 TRBV7-2 TGTGCCAGCAGCCCGCCCGAGGAGACCCAGTACTTC CASSPPEETQYF
NA many TRBJ1-1 TRBV4-2 TGTGCCAGCAGCCAAGAGATCTACCTTATGAACACTGAAGCTTTCTTT CASSQEIYLMNTEAFF
TRBD1 many TRBJ2-5 TRBV4-1 TGCGCCAGCAGCCAAGAAGGGGACAGGGGCTGGGAGACCCAGTACTTC CASSQEGDRGWETQYF
NA many TRBJ1-2 TRBV19 TGTGCCAGTAGTATTAACGGGAACTATGGCTACACCTTC CASSINGNYGYTF
TRBD1 many TRBJ2-7 TRBV12-3/TRBV12-4 TGTGCCAGCAGTCCAGGGGGCGCAGGCTACGAGCAGTACTTC CASSPGGAGYEQYF
TRBD1 many TRBJ2-2 TRBV6-5 TGTGCCAGCAGTTGGGACAGGGGGCAAATCTGGGAGCTGTTTTTT CASSWDRGQIWELFF
TRBD1 many TRBJ2-7 TRBV12-3/TRBV12-4 TGTGCCAGCAGGAGGACAGGTTTAACCTACGAGCAGTACTTC CASRRTGLTYEQYF
TRBD2 many TRBJ2-2 TRBV12-3/TRBV12-4 TGTGCCAGCATCCTAGGGACTAGCAACACCGGGGAGCTGTTTTTT CASILGTSNTGELFF
NA medium-sized TRBJ1-2 TRBV6-2/TRBV6-3 TGTGCCAGCAGTCCGTCGGAACAGGCCTATGGCTACACCTTC CASSPSEQAYGYTF
NA many TRBJ2-5 TRBV6-5 TGTGCCAGCAGTTACACACCCCTAGTAGGGACCCAGTACTTC CASSYTPLVGTQYF
TRBD1 many TRBJ2-2 TRBV20-1 TGCAGTGCTAGACCCGACAGGGTTGGTACCGGGGAGCTGTTTTTT CSARPDRVGTGELFF
TRBD1 NA TRBJ1-5 TRBV19 TGTGCCAGTAGACGAACTACAGGGGGTGGACAGCCCCAGCATTTT CASRRTTGGGQPQHF
TRBD1 many TRBJ1-1 TRBV6-2/TRBV6-3 TGTGCCACCCGACAGGGGAGCACTGAAGCTTTCTTT CATRQGSTEAFF
TRBD1 NA TRBJ1-3 TRBV12-3/TRBV12-4 TGTGTCAGCAGTAACACGGGACAGGGTGGAAACACCATATATTTT CVSSNTGQGGNTIYF
NA many TRBJ1-5 TRBV7-2 TGTGCCAGCAGCCCCGATTTTTCCAATCAGCCCCAGCATTTT CASSPDFSNQPQHF
TRBD1 few TRBJ2-7 TRBV7-3 TGTGCCAGCAGCCCATCCCCGGGGACAGGGCTCCACGAGCAGTACTTC CASSPSPGTGLHEQYF
TRBD1 many TRBJ1-5 TRBV7-8 TGTGCCAGCAGCTTAGAGGGGGCCAGGGGGCACGGTCAGCCCCAGCATTTT CASSLEGARGHGQPQHF
NA many TRBJ1-1 TRBV7-9 TGTGCCAGCAGCCCTCAGGTCACTGAAGCTTTCTTT CASSPQVTEAFF
TRBD1 many TRBJ1-1 TRBV19 TGTGCCAGTAGTATAGAGGGACAGGGTCCCGAAGCTTTCTTT CASSIEGQGPEAFF
TRBD1 many TRBJ2-5 TRBV11-2 TGTGCCAGCAGCCAATCCAGGGGTAGAACAGGGGAAGAGACCCAGTACTTC CASSQSRGRTGEETQYF
NA NA TRBJ2-7 TRBV28 TGTGCCAGCAGTTTATACCTAGTCTACGAGCAGTACTTC CASSLYLVYEQYF
NA few TRBJ1-5 TRBV24-1 TGTGCCACCAGTGATTTGCCCGGGGGCGGGGGTCAGCCCCAGCATTTT CATSDLPGGGGQPQHF
TRBD1 many TRBJ2-7 TRBV28 TGTGCCAGCAGTTTATCGGGACAGGGTCGGTACGAGCAGTACTTC CASSLSGQGRYEQYF
TRBD1 NA TRBJ2-5 TRBV7-7 TGTGCTAGCAGCTTGCACGGGACAGTCCAAGAGACCCAGTACTTC CASSLHGTVQETQYF
NA many TRBJ1-1 TRBV6-2/TRBV6-3 TGTGCCAGCACCCCGGCGGGGCAGGGCGGGCACACTGAAGCTTTCTTT CASTPAGQGGHTEAFF
TRBD2 many TRBJ2-1 TRBV9 TGTGCCAGCAGCGTAGACGGGAGGGGTGAGCAGTTCTTC CASSVDGRGEQFF
TRBD1 many TRBJ2-2 TRBV6-5 TGTGCCAGCAGTTACCGGGCAGGGGGTCCCGGGGAGCTGTTTTTT CASSYRAGGPGELFF
NA many TRBJ2-2 TRBV12-3/TRBV12-4 TGTGCCAGCAGTTTATCTCCCACCGGGGAGCTGTTTTTT CASSLSPTGELFF
NA many TRBJ1-1 TRBV10-3 TGTGCCATGAAAACACAGAACACTGAAGCTTTCTTT CAMKTQNTEAFF
NA NA TRBJ2-2 TRBV5-1 TGCGCCAGCAGCTTGGAGTGGGTCGGATCGTCCGGGGAGCTGTTTTTT CASSLEWVGSSGELFF
NA many TRBJ1-2 TRBV19 TGTGCCAGTAGTTCCGGACAGAATTACTATGGCTACACCTTC CASSSGQNYYGYTF
TRBD1 NA TRBJ2-7 TRBV6-1 TGTGCCAGCGGCGGGACAGGGGGAAGGGAGCAGTACTTC CASGGTGGREQYF
TRBD2 many TRBJ2-5 TRBV12-3/TRBV12-4 TGTGCCAGCAGACGAGCTGGCGGGAGGGGCGAGACCCAGTACTTC CASRRAGGRGETQYF
NA NA TRBJ1-1 TRBV5-1 TGCGCCAGCAGCGTGGTGGGAGGCGACACTGAAGCTTTCTTT CASSVVGGDTEAFF
NA many TRBJ2-2 TRBV7-3 TGTGCCAGCAGCCCCGTCGGCAGGGCTGGCACCGGGGAGCTGTTTTTT CASSPVGRAGTGELFF
TRBD1 NA TRBJ1-2 TRBV6-5 TGTGCCAGCAGTTACTCGACAGGGACAGCATGTGGCTACAACTTC CASSYSTGTACGYNF
TRBD2 NA TRBJ2-5 TRBV15 TGTGCCACCAGCAGGTCGGGGGGAGGCGGAGAGACCCAGTACTTC CATSRSGGGGETQYF
NA many TRBJ1-1 TRBV28 TGTGCCAGCAGCCCCGTTGAGGCCAGTCGTCGCTACTCTGAAGCTTTCTTT CASSPVEASRRYSEAFF
NA many TRBJ1-1 TRBV13 TGTGCCAGCAGCTCCGGGGCGGCCACTGAAGCTTTCTTT CASSSGAATEAFF
NA NA TRBJ2-5 TRBV13 TGTGCCAGCAGGCCAGGGTCACCGCCCGGGACACAGTACTTC CASRPGSPPGTQYF